The next 23 T cell receptor beta chains were all read from a single sample in a study of T cell responses to AZD1222 COVID-19 vaccine. Assay used: immunoSEQ multiplex PCR; TCRdb lists only in-frame clones, some missing. The sample shows 150,000 to 200,000 clones, around 89% of them seen only once. The starting material was peripheral blood, obtained on day 0 of AZD1222 vaccination. Every receptor here comes from an adult in good health.

The chain is built from TRBV20-1 and TRBJ1-4; TRBD1 agrees at 8 bases. Per germline, CDR1 DFQATT and CDR2 SNEGSKA (reference sequence). V lost 3 bases to trimming and J lost 6 bases; unmatched junction nucleotides: 3. This CDR3 is 13 amino acids long. CDR3 sequence (DNA): TGCAGTGCTAGTCACAGGGGGGATGAAAAACTGTTTTTT. Its translation: CSASHRGDEKLFF.

The CDR3 here is CAWSGRHEQYF. The CDR3 DNA is TGTGCCTGGAGCGGACGCCACGAGCAGTACTTC. J is TRBJ2-7 and V is TRBV30; D is ambiguous. Germline V gene data show CDR1 as GTSNPN and CDR2 as SVGIG (reference sequence). The V and J ends lost 3 bases and 5 bases respectively, with 8 bases between them. The CDR3 is 11 amino acids.

The rearrangement joins TRBV6-5 to TRBJ2-5; TRBD2 might be the D (6 bases). Between the trimmed V and J ends, which lost 6 bases and 5 bases, there was a span of 19 bases. Germline V gene sequence: CDR1 MNHEY, CDR2 SVGAGI. This CDR3 contains 15 residues. The CDR3 bases are TGTGCCAGCAGCTCCCGAGGGGCGGGGAGGGAGACCCAGTACTTC. Its translation is CASSSRGAGRETQYF.

The chain employs TRBV2 and TRBJ1-2, with unresolved D. V dropped 3 bases and J dropped 5 bases, with 13 bases sitting between them. The CDR3 consists of 14 residues. Germline V gene sequence: CDR1 SNHLY, CDR2 FYNNEI. DNA of the CDR3: TGTGCCAGCAGTGATCCCAGACTTAGGTATGGCTACACCTTC. It codes for CASSDPRLRYGYTF.

The genes are TRBV2 and TRBJ2-5, with D tentatively TRBD1 (7 bases). Germline assignment: CDR1 SNHLY and CDR2 FYNNEI. The CDR3 contains 15 residues. V shed 6 bases and J shed 7 bases, with 21 bases lying between them. CDR3 protein: CASRGDRARGGTQYF. DNA of the CDR3: TGTGCCAGCAGGGGGGACAGAGCGCGGGGAGGGACCCAGTACTTC.

The chain employs TRBV14 and TRBJ2-7; D ambiguous. The CDR3 extends over 12 amino acids. V lost 0 bases to trimming and J lost 4 bases, with 4 bases between them. The germline CDR1 and CDR2 sequences are SGHDN and FVKESK. DNA of the CDR3: TGTGCCAGCAGCCAAGATCGATACGAGCAGTACTTC. Amino acids: CASSQDRYEQYF.

This chain's CDR3 is CASSYTRAHEQYF. CDR3 DNA sequence: TGTGCCAGCAGTTACACTAGAGCCCACGAGCAGTACTTC. V gene TRBV6-5 combines with J gene TRBJ2-7, with a weak D call TRBD2 (5 bases). The V and J ends lost 2 bases and 5 bases respectively, with 10 bases between them. The CDR3 has 13 residues. CDR1 and CDR2 (germline): MNHEY, SVGAGI.

This clone turned up a few times. V is TRBV10-2 and J is TRBJ1-2, with 8 bases matching TRBD1. Germline trimming cut 3 bases from V and 7 bases from J; bases unmatched to any gene: 4. Germline V gives CDR1 WSHSY, CDR2 SAAADI. The CDR3 consists of 13 residues. CDR3 in amino acids: CASSDTGQGGYTF. CDR3 nucleotide sequence: TGCGCCAGCAGTGATACCGGACAGGGTGGCTACACCTTC.

The rearrangement uses TRBV27 and TRBJ2-1; 13 nucleotides match TRBD2. V lost 7 bases to trimming and J lost 10 bases; unmatched junction nucleotides: 19. Germline CDR1 MNHEY, CDR2 SMNVEV (reference sequence). The CDR3 runs to 18 residues. CDR3 loop: CASTGTAAGTSGVGEQFF. The CDR3 region has the DNA TGTGCCAGCACCGGTACCGCCGCGGGGACTAGCGGGGTTGGAGAGCAGTTCTTC.

The V gene is TRBV10-3, the J gene TRBJ2-2; 9 positions agree with TRBD2. Trimming took 6 bases from V and 2 from J; bases not matched to a gene: 7. Looked up from germline, CDR1 is ENHRY and CDR2 is SYGVKD. This CDR3 has 16 amino acids. The CDR3 nucleotides are TGTGCCATCAGCTATACCCTAGCGGGAAACACCGGGGAGCTGTTTTTT. It encodes CAISYTLAGNTGELFF.

The chain recombines TRBV7-9 with TRBJ2-1, with 8 positions matching TRBD1. J gave up 11 bases and V 5 bases, and 2 bases lay outside the gene matches. CDR3 size: 11 residues. Germline CDR1 SEHNR, CDR2 FQNEAQ (reference sequence). The CDR3: CASSRQGQQFF. The CDR3 bases are TGTGCCAGCAGCCGACAGGGGCAGCAGTTCTTC.

The gene calls are TRBV4-1 and TRBJ2-2, with a possible D match to TRBD2 (6 bases). Trimming shortened V by 0 bases and J by 7 bases, and 9 bases separated the two germline ends. Germline-derived CDR1 and CDR2 are MGHRA and YSYEKL. The CDR3 has 14 amino acids. For the CDR3, the DNA is TGCGCCAGCAGCCAAGAAGGCGGGGTCGGGGAGCTGTTTTTT. Residues: CASSQEGGVGELFF.

The gene calls are TRBV7-9 and TRBJ1-1; D is possibly TRBD1 (6 bases). This CDR3 comprises 14 residues. Germline-derived CDR1 and CDR2 are SEHNR and FQNEAQ (reference sequence). The V end lost 3 bases, the J end lost 6 bases, and 14 bases lay between the germline ends. CDR3 sequence: CASSLDFRQAEAFF. For the CDR3, the DNA is TGTGCCAGCAGCTTGGATTTTCGACAGGCTGAAGCTTTCTTT.

V usage is TRBV19 and J usage is TRBJ1-5; 10 bases agree with TRBD1. J lost 6 bases, V lost 8 bases, and 19 bases had no gene match. Germline values: CDR1 LNHDA, CDR2 SQIVND (reference sequence). The length of the CDR3 is 18 residues. The CDR3 nucleotides are TGTGCCAGTGCGGGTCCGGGGGACAGGGGCAGCATCAGTCAGCCCCAGCATTTT. As protein: CASAGPGDRGSISQPQHF.

The rearrangement links TRBV24-1 to TRBJ2-7; 10 positions agree with TRBD2. The V segment lost 5 bases and the J segment 3 bases; nucleotides outside the gene matches: 3. Germline V gene data show CDR1 as KGHDR and CDR2 as SFDVKD. The CDR3 is made up of 14 amino acids. The CDR3 sequence: CATSGTSGNYEQYF. The CDR3 DNA reads TGTGCCACCAGTGGGACTAGCGGAAACTACGAGCAGTACTTC.

Concerning this clone: One end of the junction is discordant with germline, which a read error may explain. The chain carries TRBV30 and TRBJ1-2; the D gene is possibly TRBD1 (5 bases). CDR3 length: 14 amino acids. Germline-derived CDR1 and CDR2 are GTSNPN and SVGIG (reference sequence). CDR3 DNA sequence: TGTACCTGGAGTGTCCAGGGAACCGGCTATGGCTACACCTTC. Residues: CTWSVQGTGYGYTF.

The chain joins TRBV20-1 to TRBJ1-2, with TRBD1 as a possible D gene (5 bases). The CDR3 covers 10 residues. The ends were cut back, 5 bases at V and 10 bases at J, with 11 bases in the middle. Germline CDR1 DFQATT, CDR2 SNEGSKA (reference sequence). The CDR3 sequence is CSADDSIYTF. As DNA, the CDR3 is TGCAGTGCTGATGACAGTATCTACACCTTC.

This chain uses TRBV5-1 with TRBJ2-7, with D unresolved. In germline, CDR1 is SGHRS, CDR2 YFSETQ. Trimming shortened V by 3 bases and J by 2 bases, and 9 bases separated the two germline ends. The CDR3 consists of 13 residues. The CDR3 loop reads CASSWEGPYEQYF. CDR3 DNA sequence: TGCGCCAGCAGCTGGGAAGGCCCCTACGAGCAGTACTTC.

This clone was found once. The CDR3 DNA is TGTGCCAGTAGTATAGACCCGGGAACAGATACGCAGTATTTT. It is translated as CASSIDPGTDTQYF. The chain is built from TRBV19 and TRBJ2-3, with a tentative D call TRBD2 (5 bases). This CDR3 is built from 14 residues. The germline gives CDR1 LNHDA, CDR2 SQIVND (reference sequence). Trimming removed 0 bases from V and 3 bases from J, with 7 bases in between.

The chain joins TRBV11-2 to TRBJ2-7, with no clear D. V was cut by 4 bases and J by 2 bases, with 3 bases left in between. In germline, CDR1 is SGHAT, CDR2 FQNNGV. The CDR3 runs 11 residues. The CDR3 sequence: CASSSAYEQYF. The DNA of the CDR3 is TGTGCCAGCAGCTCCGCCTACGAGCAGTACTTC.

J is TRBJ1-4 and V is TRBV5-8; D unclear. Between the trimmed V and J ends, which lost 4 bases and 8 bases, there was a span of 21 bases. CDR3 length: 16 residues. Germline V lookup: CDR1 SGHTS, CDR2 YDEGEE. CDR3 amino acids: CASSQLPNRGWEKLFF. Here the CDR3 DNA reads TGTGCCAGCAGCCAACTACCAAACAGAGGTTGGGAAAAACTGTTTTTT.

The genes are TRBV30 and TRBJ2-1; TRBD2 is a possible D gene (5 bases). V shed 2 bases and J shed 7 bases, with 15 bases lying between them. Germline CDR1 is GTSNPN and CDR2 is SVGIG (reference sequence). This CDR3 comprises 14 residues. DNA for the CDR3: TGTGCCTGGAGTACGGGCTTAACGGGAAATGAGCAGTTCTTC. It codes for CAWSTGLTGNEQFF.

For the CDR3, the DNA is TGTGCCAGCCCCGTACAGGGGTTCGGCACTGAAGCTTTCTTT. This gives the protein CASPVQGFGTEAFF. This chain joins TRBV21-1 and TRBJ1-1; the DNA was not used to check the table's D call, TRBD1. TRBV21-1 is flagged as a pseudogene. This CDR3 has 14 amino acids.